This passage covers 32 T cell receptor beta chains from one sample sequenced in a study of vaccination and CD4 T cells after COVID-19. With the Oncomine TCR Beta short-read assay, DNA from cultured CD4+ T cells was sequenced. TCRdb ran MiXCR on the PCR reads and lists one entry per CDR3 protein. The sample has approximately 10,000 distinct CDR3 sequences; around 25% are singletons. These receptors' targets are unknown. The treatment here: approximately 9-day PBMC culture with coronavirus spike peptide pools or control peptides (ViraFEST assay). The input for sequencing was CD4+ T cells from blood, cultured in vitro, taken before SARS-CoV-2 vaccination. These receptors all stem from a human donor who received a COVID-19 vaccine.

V gene TRBV9 combines with J gene TRBJ1-1; D may be TRBD1 (6 bases). The germline V and J ends were trimmed by 2 bases and 5 bases, with 13 bases remaining between them. CDR3 length: 14 amino acids. Germline CDR1 and CDR2: SGDLS and YYNGEE. The CDR3 reads CASSVDRWSTEAFF. Here the CDR3 DNA reads TGTGCCAGCAGCGTTGACAGGTGGTCGACTGAAGCTTTCTTT.

The chain combines TRBV25-1 with TRBJ1-1; 7 bases agree with TRBD1. This CDR3 has 14 amino acids. V trimming: 3 bases; J trimming: 8 bases; junction bases outside the gene matches: 9. Germline loops: CDR1 MGHDK, CDR2 SYGVNS. The CDR3 spells CASSDGGGRGEAFF. CDR3 nucleotide sequence: TGTGCCAGCAGTGACGGTGGGGGCAGGGGGGAAGCTTTCTTT.

In its sample, this clonotype was seen a few times. J is TRBJ1-1 and V is TRBV6-1; 7 bases map to TRBD1. This CDR3 is 15 amino acids long. Germline CDR1 MNHNS, CDR2 SASEGT. Trimming cost V 6 bases and J 3 bases; bases outside gene matches: 10. The CDR3 loop is CASSSGQARDTEAFF. CDR3 sequence (DNA): TGTGCCAGCAGCTCCGGACAGGCTAGGGACACTGAAGCTTTCTTT.

This clonotype was seen a few times. V and J are TRBV30 and TRBJ1-6; the match to TRBD1 covers 7 bases. Germline V gene sequence: CDR1 GTSNPN, CDR2 SVGIG (reference sequence). The CDR3 has 15 amino acids. CDR3 coding DNA: TGTGCACTCGGGGGGGACAGCCGTTATAATTCACCCCTCCACTTT. This translates into CALGGDSRYNSPLHF.

In its sample, this clonotype was seen a few times. This chain uses TRBV7-8 with TRBJ1-5; the D gene is possibly TRBD1 (6 bases). V gave up 3 bases and J gave up 1 base, with 10 bases separating them. The CDR3 runs to 15 residues. In germline, CDR1 is SGHVS, CDR2 FQNEAQ. The chain's CDR3 is CASSFLDRSNQPQHF. The CDR3 bases are TGTGCCAGCAGCTTTCTCGACAGGAGCAATCAGCCCCAGCATTTT.

This clonotype turned up a few times. The rearrangement uses TRBV28 and TRBJ2-7; D is tentatively TRBD1 or TRBD2 (6 bases each). V was shortened by 6 bases and J by 7 bases, with 13 bases between the two germline ends. This CDR3 is built from 12 residues. Germline-derived CDR1 and CDR2 are MDHEN and SYDVKM. The CDR3 reads CASRSTGREQYF. The CDR3 nucleotides read TGTGCCAGCAGAAGTACAGGGAGGGAGCAGTACTTC. Complete variable domain (other parts from reference TRBV28 and TRBJ2-7): DVKVTQSSRYLVKRTGEKVFLECVQDMDHENMFWYRQDPGLGLRLIYFSYDVKMKEKGDIPEGYSVSREKKERFSLILESASTNQTSMYLCASRSTGREQYFGPGTRLTVT.

The V call is TRBV20-1, the J call TRBJ1-5; D is perhaps TRBD1 (5 bases). Trimming shortened V by 4 bases and J by 6 bases, and 16 bases separated the two germline ends. Germline V lookup: CDR1 DFQATT, CDR2 SNEGSKA (reference sequence). The CDR3 extends over 14 amino acids. CDR3 in amino acids: CSAKGTSTSQPQHF. CDR3 nucleotide sequence: TGCAGTGCTAAAGGGACTAGTACTAGTCAGCCCCAGCATTTT.

This clonotype was picked up a small number of times. The V gene is TRBV30, the J gene TRBJ1-5; TRBD1 agrees at 8 bases. There are 16 residues in the CDR3. Germline values: CDR1 GTSNPN, CDR2 SVGIG (reference sequence). J lost 2 bases, V lost 0 bases, and 6 bases had no gene match. The CDR3 protein is CAWSVRETGGNQPQHF. DNA of the CDR3: TGTGCCTGGAGTGTACGTGAGACAGGGGGCAATCAGCCCCAGCATTTT.

The sample holds a few counts of this clonotype. V is TRBV5-6 and J is TRBJ1-5; a weak D match, TRBD1 (6 bases). CDR1 and CDR2 (germline): SGHDT, YYEEEE. Deletions cut 3 bases from V and 7 bases from J, with 14 bases between. The CDR3 sequence is 14 residues long. Here the CDR3 DNA reads TGTGCCAGCAGCTACAGGGATAGTAAACAGCCCCAGCATTTT. The encoded protein is CASSYRDSKQPQHF.

In this sample, this clonotype turned up a few times. The CDR3 spells CASKDPSSYGYTF. DNA of the CDR3: TGTGCCAGTAAAGACCCTAGTAGCTATGGCTACACCTTC. V gene TRBV19 combines with J gene TRBJ1-2; D gene uncertain. Trimming cost V 7 bases and J 4 bases, with 13 bases left between them. CDR3 size: 13 residues. Germline lookup yields CDR1 LNHDA and CDR2 SQIVND (reference sequence). Complete variable domain (other parts from reference TRBV19 and TRBJ1-2): DGGITQSPKYLFRKEGQNVTLSCEQNLNHDAMYWYRQDPGQGLRLIYYSQIVNDFQKGDIAEGYSVSREKKESFPLTVTSAQKNPTAFYLCASKDPSSYGYTFGSGTRLTVV.

The chain carries TRBV7-3 and TRBJ2-3; 8 bases match TRBD2. With V trimmed by 5 bases and J by 6 bases, 1 base remained unmatched. The CDR3 spans 12 residues. Germline V lookup: CDR1 SGHTA, CDR2 FQGTGA. In DNA, the CDR3 is TGTGCCAGCAGCGGCGGGGGGGATACGCAGTATTTT. It encodes CASSGGGDTQYF.

CDR3 amino acids: CAWSPWVANTGELFF. The DNA for the CDR3 is TGTGCCTGGAGTCCCTGGGTAGCGAACACCGGGGAGCTGTTTTTT. V and J are TRBV30 and TRBJ2-2, with unresolved D. Germline V gene data show CDR1 as GTSNPN and CDR2 as SVGIG (reference sequence). V was cut by 2 bases and J by 0 bases, with 10 bases left in between. The CDR3 sequence is 15 residues long.

This clonotype was seen a handful of times. The chain uses TRBV6-1 and TRBJ2-3; D is undetermined. V was clipped by 6 bases and J by 6 bases, with 7 bases between them. Germline V CDR1 and CDR2: MNHNS, SASEGT. CDR3 size: 11 residues. The CDR3 DNA sequence: TGTGCCAGCAGCGACCCCGATACGCAGTATTTT. Translation gives CASSDPDTQYF.

This chain uses TRBV5-1 with TRBJ2-5; 14 nucleotides match TRBD2. Germline loops: CDR1 SGHRS, CDR2 YFSETQ. The CDR3 runs to 18 residues. J lost 3 bases, V lost 3 bases, and 10 bases had no gene match. The CDR3 nucleotides read TGCGCCAGCAGCTCCGGACTAGCGGGGGGACGAACCGAAGAGACCCAGTACTTC. It codes for CASSSGLAGGRTEETQYF.

The table lists this clonotype with a few counts. The rearrangement uses TRBV6-5 and TRBJ1-4; no definite D call. Between the trimmed V and J ends, which lost 0 bases and 4 bases, there was a span of 12 bases. The CDR3 is made up of 16 amino acids. The germline gives CDR1 MNHEY, CDR2 SVGAGI. CDR3 nucleotide sequence: TGTGCCAGCAGTTACTCGCCACAGCGGTATAATGAAAAACTGTTTTTT. Amino acids: CASSYSPQRYNEKLFF.

A single count supports this clonotype. J is TRBJ2-3 and V is TRBV4-2; TRBD2 matches at 15 bases. This CDR3 has 19 residues. CDR1 is LGHNA and CDR2 is YNFKEQ in the germline V gene. With 4 bases clipped from V and 2 bases from J, the junction kept 10 bases outside the gene matches. This CDR3 reads CASSRSGWTSGGDTDTQYF. The CDR3 nucleotides read TGTGCCAGCAGCCGATCCGGCTGGACTAGCGGGGGGGACACAGATACGCAGTATTTT.

This clonotype was detected only a few times. The V call is TRBV20-1, the J call TRBJ2-3; D is possibly TRBD2 (5 bases). CDR1 DFQATT and CDR2 SNEGSKA come from the germline V gene (reference sequence). This CDR3 has 16 residues. Between the trimmed V and J ends, which lost 2 bases and 3 bases, there was a span of 18 bases. The CDR3 nucleotides read TGCAGTGCTAGAACCTATCCCGGACTGCAAACAGATACGCAGTATTTT. It encodes CSARTYPGLQTDTQYF.

The table lists this clonotype with a few counts. The chain carries TRBV7-2 and TRBJ2-5; 10 bases fit TRBD2. The CDR3 sequence is 14 residues long. Trimming cost V 3 bases and J 7 bases; bases outside gene matches: 5. CDR1 and CDR2 from the germline V gene are SGHTA and FQGNSA. The chain's CDR3 is CASSLTSGLVTQYF. The CDR3 nucleotides are TGTGCCAGCAGCTTGACTAGCGGGTTGGTGACCCAGTACTTC.

The chain couples TRBV2 to TRBJ2-5; D unresolved. CDR3 length: 18 residues. Germline V gene data show CDR1 as SNHLY and CDR2 as FYNNEI. V was trimmed by 0 bases and J by 2 bases, leaving 19 bases between them. The CDR3 sequence: CASSEARTRLEVQETQYF. The CDR3 nucleotides read TGTGCCAGCAGTGAAGCGCGCACGCGACTCGAAGTTCAAGAGACCCAGTACTTC.

V usage is TRBV18 and J usage is TRBJ2-7, with D possibly TRBD1 on 6 matching bases. CDR1 is KGHSH, CDR2 LQKENI, per germline. Trimming left V 6 bases short and J 4 bases short, with 16 bases between. The CDR3 has 14 residues. CDR3 coding DNA: TGTGCCAGCTCCATCAGGGACACCGGATACGAGCAGTACTTC. It yields the protein CASSIRDTGYEQYF.

This clonotype has a handful of counts. The chain couples TRBV7-6 to TRBJ2-5; tentative D call: TRBD1 (6 bases). The CDR3 consists of 16 residues. V shed 7 bases and J shed 5 bases, with 23 bases lying between them. Germline lookup yields CDR1 SGHVS and CDR2 FNYEAQ. Here the CDR3 reads CASTALATAGEETQYF. In DNA, the CDR3 is TGTGCCAGCACTGCTCTCGCCACGGCAGGGGAGGAGACCCAGTACTTC.

The chain carries TRBV19 and TRBJ2-3; 9 bases fit TRBD2. The CDR3 length is 16 residues. From germline, CDR1 is LNHDA and CDR2 SQIVND (reference sequence). J lost 0 bases, V lost 5 bases, and 6 bases had no gene match. The CDR3 DNA is TGTGCCAGTAGTCCGCGGGGGGGTAGGAGCACAGATACGCAGTATTTT. This translates into CASSPRGGRSTDTQYF.

This clonotype is judged medium-sized. The V and J genes are TRBV7-9 and TRBJ1-5, with 8 bases matching TRBD1. The CDR3 runs 14 residues. V lost 4 bases, J lost 7 bases, and 6 bases stayed unmatched. Germline V gives CDR1 SEHNR, CDR2 FQNEAQ (reference sequence). The CDR3 sequence is CASSYDRGGQPQHF. The DNA for the CDR3 is TGTGCCAGCAGCTACGACAGGGGAGGCCAGCCCCAGCATTTT. The whole variable domain, filled in from reference TRBV7-9 and TRBJ1-5, reads DTGVSQNPRHKITKRGQNVTFRCDPISEHNRLYWYRQTLGQGPEFLTYFQNEAQLEKSRLLSDRFSAERPKGSFSTLEIQRTEQGDSAMYLCASSYDRGGQPQHFGDGTRLSIL.

This clonotype was seen more than once but under ten times. V and J are TRBV2 and TRBJ2-7, with unresolved D. This CDR3 is built from 14 residues. V was cut by 3 bases and J by 1 base, with 10 bases left in between. The V gene's germline CDR1 is SNHLY and CDR2 FYNNEI. CDR3 DNA sequence: TGTGCCAGCAGTGATGGGGTAGGTTCCTACGAGCAGTACTTC. It translates to CASSDGVGSYEQYF. Drawing the rest from reference TRBV2 and TRBJ2-7, the complete variable domain is EPEVTQTPSHQVTQMGQEVILRCVPISNHLYFYWYRQILGQKVEFLVSFYNNEISEKSEIFDDQFSVERPDGSNFTLKIRSTKLEDSAMYFCASSDGVGSYEQYFGPGTRLTVT.

V and J are TRBV12-3 or TRBV12-4 and TRBJ1-1; 9 bases match TRBD1. The CDR3 runs 15 residues. Trimming cost V 3 bases and J 6 bases; bases outside gene matches: 8. This CDR3 reads CASSFGTGRGAEAFF. Written as DNA, the CDR3 is TGTGCCAGCAGTTTTGGGACAGGGAGGGGAGCTGAAGCTTTCTTT.

The genes are TRBV19 and TRBJ2-7; 11 bases are shared with TRBD1. Germline CDR1 and CDR2: LNHDA and SQIVND (reference sequence). The V gene end was trimmed by 5 bases and the J gene end by 5 bases; junction bases not matched to a gene: 8. The CDR3 runs to 15 residues. CDR3 protein: CASSVTGQGDDEQYF. CDR3 in DNA: TGTGCCAGTAGTGTAACGGGACAGGGGGACGACGAGCAGTACTTC.

This chain links TRBV19 with TRBJ2-5; D is uncertain. The CDR3 consists of 14 residues. Germline V CDR1 and CDR2: LNHDA, SQIVND (reference sequence). Trimming removed 2 bases at V and 0 bases at J, with 7 bases between. The CDR3 region is CASSINADQETQYF. Written as DNA, the CDR3 is TGTGCCAGTAGTATAAATGCAGACCAAGAGACCCAGTACTTC.

The chain combines TRBV6-1 with TRBJ1-5; the match to TRBD1 covers 11 bases. Germline V gene data show CDR1 as MNHNS and CDR2 as SASEGT. Trimming removed 7 bases from V and 6 bases from J; junction bases left unmatched: 5. CDR3 length equals 14 residues. The CDR3 DNA sequence: TGTGCCAGCATGATGGGACAGGGGGGTCAGCCCCAGCATTTT. Translating it yields CASMMGQGGQPQHF.

The chain joins TRBV5-6 to TRBJ1-1; 7 positions match TRBD1. Germline CDR1 reads SGHDT; CDR2 reads YYEEEE. The CDR3 sequence is 15 residues long. Trimming removed 4 bases from V and 1 base from J; junction bases left unmatched: 7. Here the CDR3 reads CASSGTGTANTEAFF. The DNA of the CDR3 is TGTGCCAGCAGCGGGACGGGGACAGCGAACACTGAAGCTTTCTTT. Supplemented by reference TRBV5-6 and TRBJ1-1, the full variable domain reads DAGVTQSPTHLIKTRGQQVTLRCSPKSGHDTVSWYQQALGQGPQFIFQYYEEEERQRGNFPDRFSGHQFPNYSSELNVNALLLGDSALYLCASSGTGTANTEAFFGQGTRLTVV.

The rearrangement links TRBV9 to TRBJ2-3, with D perhaps matching TRBD2 (5 bases). CDR3 length: 15 amino acids. Trimming left V 2 bases short and J 1 base short, with 11 bases between. Germline CDR1 and CDR2: SGDLS and YYNGEE. This chain's CDR3 is CASSVSGDRTDTQYF. The CDR3 DNA follows: TGTGCCAGCAGCGTTTCCGGGGATCGCACAGATACGCAGTATTTT.

The rearrangement joins TRBV5-1 to TRBJ1-2, with D uncertain. Trimming pared 0 bases from V and 0 bases from J, leaving 18 bases between. In germline, CDR1 is SGHRS, CDR2 YFSETQ. This CDR3 has 18 residues. CDR3: CASSLAGEGTPANYGYTF. The CDR3 coding sequence is TGCGCCAGCAGCTTGGCCGGGGAGGGTACCCCGGCTAACTATGGCTACACCTTC.

The rearrangement uses TRBV4-1 and TRBJ2-2; possibly TRBD1 for D (5 bases). The germline CDR1 and CDR2 sequences are MGHRA and YSYEKL. V lost 2 bases, J lost 4 bases, and 14 bases lay in between. The CDR3 runs 16 residues. The CDR3, as DNA: TGCGCCAGCAGCCAATTATTCCAGGGTATCACCGGGGAGCTGTTTTTT. Translation: CASSQLFQGITGELFF.